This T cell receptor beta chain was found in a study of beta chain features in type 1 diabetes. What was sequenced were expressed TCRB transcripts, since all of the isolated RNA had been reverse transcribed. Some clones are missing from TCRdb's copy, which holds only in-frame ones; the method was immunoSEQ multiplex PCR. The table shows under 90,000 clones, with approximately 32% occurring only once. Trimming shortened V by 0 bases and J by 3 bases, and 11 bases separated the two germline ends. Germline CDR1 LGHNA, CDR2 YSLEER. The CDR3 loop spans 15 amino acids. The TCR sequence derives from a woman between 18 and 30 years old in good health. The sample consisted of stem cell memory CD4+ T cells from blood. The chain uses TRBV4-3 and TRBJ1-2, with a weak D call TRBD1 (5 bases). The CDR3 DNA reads TGCGCCAGCAGCCAAGATAGGGGCAGGTACTATGGCTACACCTTC. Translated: CASSQDRGRYYGYTF.